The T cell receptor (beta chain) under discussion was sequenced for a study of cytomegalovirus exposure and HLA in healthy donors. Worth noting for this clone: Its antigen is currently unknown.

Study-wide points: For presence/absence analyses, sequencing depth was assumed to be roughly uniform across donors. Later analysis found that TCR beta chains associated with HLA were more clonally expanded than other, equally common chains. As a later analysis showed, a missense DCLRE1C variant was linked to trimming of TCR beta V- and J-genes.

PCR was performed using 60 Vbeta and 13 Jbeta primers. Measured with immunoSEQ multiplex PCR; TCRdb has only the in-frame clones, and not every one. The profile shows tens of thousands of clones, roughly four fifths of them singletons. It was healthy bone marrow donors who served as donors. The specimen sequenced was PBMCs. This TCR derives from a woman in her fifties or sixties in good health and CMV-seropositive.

The CDR3 spells CAITGTSTGELFF. CDR3 nucleotide sequence: TGTGCCATCACCGGGACTAGCACCGGGGAGCTGTTTTTT. The chain has TRBV10-3 and TRBJ2-2; 8 nucleotides agree with TRBD2. Losses at the gene ends were 7 bases for V and 4 bases for J; bases not matched to a gene: 2. This CDR3 comprises 13 residues. Germline CDR1 and CDR2: ENHRY and SYGVKD.